This T cell receptor beta chain was sequenced for a study of T cell clonotyping in hematopoietic cell transplantation. Study as a whole: Recipients' pretransplant samples followed cytoreduction.

The study's findings and limits: At the given depth, recipient repertoires were over 95% de novo clonotypes. After transplant, recipient diversity fell while pathologically expanded clonotypes grew through day 180.

Time point specified: recipient sample about 28 days before transplant, after cytoreduction. The CDR3 totals 12 residues. V was clipped by 3 bases and J by 5 bases; unmatched bases: 3. Per germline, CDR1 SQVTM and CDR2 ANQGSEA. Points on this clone: What it binds is unknown.

TCRdb keeps only in-frame clones here, not all; method: immunoSEQ multiplex PCR. The top ten clones hold approximately 1.7% of a sample with some 26,000 clones, roughly 84% of them seen once. Here the sequenced sample was peripheral blood mononuclear cells, taken before stem cell transplant. This sequence originates from a man aged 35 to 55 with acute myeloid leukemia. Some clones in this sample may be carry-over from other donors' samples. V gene TRBV29-1 combines with J gene TRBJ2-5, with 7 bases aligning to TRBD2. In DNA, the CDR3 is TGCAGCGTTGACGAGGGAGGGGAGACCCAGTACTTC. Encoded protein: CSVDEGGETQYF.